This record looks at one T cell receptor beta chain sequence and its context. The antigen is undetermined. This entry comes from a study of Graves' ophthalmopathy and Graves' hyperthyroidism. RNA transcripts served as template for amplifying TCR beta CDR3 sequences. Second-round multiplex PCR came after first-round RT-PCR with HTBI primers. Each CDR3 protein gets one entry after TCRdb re-called the multiplex PCR reads with MiXCR. The sample holds roughly 400,000 distinct CDR3 sequences; 15% to 17% are singletons and the top ten take about 7%. Whole-study findings and limits: The model achieved roughly 69% sensitivity and less than 85% specificity for ophthalmopathy progression.

V lost 4 bases, J lost 2 bases, and 14 bases lay in between. This CDR3 is built from 15 residues. The rearrangement uses TRBV12-3 or TRBV12-4 and TRBJ1-1; D may be TRBD1 (5 bases). The sequence was collected from a young woman with stable Graves' hyperthyroidism. Sequencing was performed on peripheral blood. The CDR3 coding sequence is TGTGCCAGCAGTTCTAATAGGGGTACAAACACTGAAGCTTTCTTT. It encodes CASSSNRGTNTEAFF.